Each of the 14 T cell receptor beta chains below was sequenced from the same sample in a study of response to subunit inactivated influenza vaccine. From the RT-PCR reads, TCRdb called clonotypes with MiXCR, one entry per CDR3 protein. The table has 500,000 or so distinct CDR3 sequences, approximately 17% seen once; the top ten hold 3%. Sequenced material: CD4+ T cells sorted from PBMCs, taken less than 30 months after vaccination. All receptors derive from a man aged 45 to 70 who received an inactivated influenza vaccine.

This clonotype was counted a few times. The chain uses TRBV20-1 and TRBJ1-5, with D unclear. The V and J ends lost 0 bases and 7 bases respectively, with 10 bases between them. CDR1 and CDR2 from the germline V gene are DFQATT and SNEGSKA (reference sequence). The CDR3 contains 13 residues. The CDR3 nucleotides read TGCAGTGCTAGAGATACGACATCCCAGCCCCAGCATTTT. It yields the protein CSARDTTSQPQHF.

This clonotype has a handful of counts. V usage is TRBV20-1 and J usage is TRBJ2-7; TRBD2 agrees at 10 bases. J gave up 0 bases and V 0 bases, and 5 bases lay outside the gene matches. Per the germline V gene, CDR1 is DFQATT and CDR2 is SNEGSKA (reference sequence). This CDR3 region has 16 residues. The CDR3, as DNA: TGCAGTGCTAGAGATCTAGCGGGAGCCAGCTCCTACGAGCAGTACTTC. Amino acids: CSARDLAGASSYEQYF.

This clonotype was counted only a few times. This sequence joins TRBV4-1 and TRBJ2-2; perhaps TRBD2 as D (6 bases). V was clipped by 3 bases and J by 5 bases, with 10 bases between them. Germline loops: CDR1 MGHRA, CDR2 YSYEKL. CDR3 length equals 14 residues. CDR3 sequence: CASSQSGETGELFF. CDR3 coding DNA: TGCGCCAGCAGCCAGTCGGGGGAGACCGGGGAGCTGTTTTTT.

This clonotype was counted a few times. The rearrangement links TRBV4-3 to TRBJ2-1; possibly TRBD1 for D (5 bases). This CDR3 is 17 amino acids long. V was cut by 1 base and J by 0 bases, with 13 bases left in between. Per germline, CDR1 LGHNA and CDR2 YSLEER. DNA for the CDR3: TGCGCCAGCAGCCAAGCTCGGCCCGACAGCTCCTACAATGAGCAGTTCTTC. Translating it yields CASSQARPDSSYNEQFF.

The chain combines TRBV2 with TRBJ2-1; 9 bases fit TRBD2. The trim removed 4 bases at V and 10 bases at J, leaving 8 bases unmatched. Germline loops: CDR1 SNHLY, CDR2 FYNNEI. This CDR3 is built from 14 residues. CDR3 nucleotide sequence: TGTGCCAGCAGTGGACTAGCGGAGCCACGGGAGCAGTTCTTC. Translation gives CASSGLAEPREQFF.

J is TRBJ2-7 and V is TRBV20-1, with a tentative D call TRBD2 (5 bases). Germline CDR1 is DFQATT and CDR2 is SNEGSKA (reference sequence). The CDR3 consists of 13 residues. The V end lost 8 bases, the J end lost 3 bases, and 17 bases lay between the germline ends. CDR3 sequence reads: CSPGMEDGYEQYF. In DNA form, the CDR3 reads TGCAGTCCGGGGATGGAGGATGGCTACGAGCAGTACTTC.

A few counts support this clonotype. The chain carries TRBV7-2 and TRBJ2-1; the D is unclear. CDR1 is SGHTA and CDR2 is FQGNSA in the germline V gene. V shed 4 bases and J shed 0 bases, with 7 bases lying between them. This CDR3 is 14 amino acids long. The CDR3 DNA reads TGTGCCAGCAGCTACGACCGCTCCTACAATGAGCAGTTCTTC. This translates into CASSYDRSYNEQFF.

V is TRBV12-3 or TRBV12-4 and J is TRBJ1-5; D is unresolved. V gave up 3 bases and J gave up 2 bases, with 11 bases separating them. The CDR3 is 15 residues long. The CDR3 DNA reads TGTGCCAGCAGTTTCTTTCGGCGTGGCAATCAGCCCCAGCATTTT. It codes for CASSFFRRGNQPQHF.

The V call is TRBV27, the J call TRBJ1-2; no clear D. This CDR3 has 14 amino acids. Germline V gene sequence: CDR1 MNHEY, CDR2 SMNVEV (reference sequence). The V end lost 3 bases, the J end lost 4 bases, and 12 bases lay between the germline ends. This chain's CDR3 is CASSLRLKGYGYTF. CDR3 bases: TGTGCCAGCAGTTTGAGACTCAAAGGCTATGGCTACACCTTC.

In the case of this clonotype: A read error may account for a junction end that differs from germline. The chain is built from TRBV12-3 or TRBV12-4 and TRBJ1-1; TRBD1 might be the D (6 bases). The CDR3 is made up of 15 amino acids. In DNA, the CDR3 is TGTGCCAGCAGTTTAGCGCCGCAGGGGAACACTGAAGCTTGCTTT. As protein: CASSLAPQGNTEACF.

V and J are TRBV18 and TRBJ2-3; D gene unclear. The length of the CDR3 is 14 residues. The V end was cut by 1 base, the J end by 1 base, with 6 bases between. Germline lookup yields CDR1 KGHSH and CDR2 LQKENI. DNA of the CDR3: TGTGCCAGCTCACCACTTTCAGGCACAGATACGCAGTATTTT. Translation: CASSPLSGTDTQYF.

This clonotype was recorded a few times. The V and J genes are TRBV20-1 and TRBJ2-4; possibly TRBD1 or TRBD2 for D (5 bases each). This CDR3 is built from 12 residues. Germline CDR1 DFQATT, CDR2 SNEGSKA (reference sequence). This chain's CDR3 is CSQWGSKNIQYF. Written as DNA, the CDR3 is TGCAGCCAATGGGGGTCCAAAAACATTCAGTACTTC.

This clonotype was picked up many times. The CDR3 loop is CSVEDRGRTDTQYF. The CDR3 DNA reads TGCAGCGTTGAAGACAGGGGGCGTACAGATACGCAGTATTTT. V usage is TRBV29-1 and J usage is TRBJ2-3; 8 positions agree with TRBD1. The CDR3 has 14 residues. Germline lookup yields CDR1 SQVTM and CDR2 ANQGSEA. The V segment lost 0 bases and the J segment 3 bases; nucleotides outside the gene matches: 2.

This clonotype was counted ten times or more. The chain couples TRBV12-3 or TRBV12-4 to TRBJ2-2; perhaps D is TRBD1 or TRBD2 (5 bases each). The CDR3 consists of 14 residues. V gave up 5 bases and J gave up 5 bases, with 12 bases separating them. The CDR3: CASSPGRETGELFF. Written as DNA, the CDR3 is TGTGCCAGCAGTCCCGGCAGGGAGACCGGGGAGCTGTTTTTT.